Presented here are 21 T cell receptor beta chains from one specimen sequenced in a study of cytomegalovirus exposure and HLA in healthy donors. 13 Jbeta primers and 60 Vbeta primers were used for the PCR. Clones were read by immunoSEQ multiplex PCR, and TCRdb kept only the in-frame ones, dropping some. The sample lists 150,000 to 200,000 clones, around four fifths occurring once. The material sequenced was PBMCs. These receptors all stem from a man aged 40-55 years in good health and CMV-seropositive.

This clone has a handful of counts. The CDR3 reads CASSPPSGIIFEQFF. The CDR3 coding sequence is TGTGCCAGCTCACCACCTAGCGGGATAATATTCGAGCAGTTCTTC. This sequence joins TRBV18 and TRBJ2-1, with 8 bases identical to TRBD2. J was trimmed by 10 bases and V by 0 bases; bases with no gene match: 8. Germline V gene sequence: CDR1 KGHSH, CDR2 LQKENI. The CDR3 extends over 15 amino acids.

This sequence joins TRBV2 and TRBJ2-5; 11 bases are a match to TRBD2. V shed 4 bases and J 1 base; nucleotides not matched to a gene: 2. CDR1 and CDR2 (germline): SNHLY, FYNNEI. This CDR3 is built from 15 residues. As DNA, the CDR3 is TGTGCCAGCAGTGGACTAGCGGGACTCCAAGAGACCCAGTACTTC. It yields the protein CASSGLAGLQETQYF.

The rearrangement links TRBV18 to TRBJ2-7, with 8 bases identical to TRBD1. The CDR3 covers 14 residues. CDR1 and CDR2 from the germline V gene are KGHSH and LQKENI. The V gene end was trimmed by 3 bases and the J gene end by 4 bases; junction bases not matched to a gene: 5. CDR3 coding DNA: TGTGCCAGCTCACCCGGGACAGGACGTTACGAGCAGTACTTC. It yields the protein CASSPGTGRYEQYF.

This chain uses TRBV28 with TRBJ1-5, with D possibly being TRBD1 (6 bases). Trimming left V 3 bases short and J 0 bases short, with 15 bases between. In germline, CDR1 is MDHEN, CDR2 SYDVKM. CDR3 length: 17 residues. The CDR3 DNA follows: TGTGCCAGCAGTTTTGGCAGGGGCACCTATAGCAATCAGCCCCAGCATTTT. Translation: CASSFGRGTYSNQPQHF.

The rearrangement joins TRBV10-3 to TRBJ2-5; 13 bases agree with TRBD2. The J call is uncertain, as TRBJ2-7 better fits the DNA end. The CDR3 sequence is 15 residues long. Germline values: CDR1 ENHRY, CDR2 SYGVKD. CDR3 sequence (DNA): TGTGCCATCAGTAAAGGACTAGCGGGAGAGGACGAGCAGTACTTC. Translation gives CAISKGLAGEDEQYF.

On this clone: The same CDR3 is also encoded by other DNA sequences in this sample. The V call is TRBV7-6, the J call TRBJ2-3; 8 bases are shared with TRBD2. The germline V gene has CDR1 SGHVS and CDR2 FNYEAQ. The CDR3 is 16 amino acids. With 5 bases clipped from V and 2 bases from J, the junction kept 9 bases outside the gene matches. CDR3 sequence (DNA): TGTGCCAGCAGCCAGACCAGCGGGGGCTTCACAGATACGCAGTATTTT. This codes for CASSQTSGGFTDTQYF.

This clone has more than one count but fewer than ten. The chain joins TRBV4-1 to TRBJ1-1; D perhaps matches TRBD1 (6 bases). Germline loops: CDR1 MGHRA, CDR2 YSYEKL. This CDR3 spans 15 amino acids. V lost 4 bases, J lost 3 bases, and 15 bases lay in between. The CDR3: CASSPRLKGDTEAFF. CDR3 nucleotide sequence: TGCGCCAGCAGCCCCCGCCTCAAGGGGGACACTGAAGCTTTCTTT.

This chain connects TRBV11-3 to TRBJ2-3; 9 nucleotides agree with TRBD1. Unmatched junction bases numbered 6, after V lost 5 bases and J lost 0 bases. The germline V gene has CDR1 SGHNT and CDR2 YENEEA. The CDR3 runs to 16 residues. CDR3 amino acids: CASSRRQGESTDTQYF. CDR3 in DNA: TGTGCCAGCAGCCGCCGACAGGGGGAAAGCACAGATACGCAGTATTTT.

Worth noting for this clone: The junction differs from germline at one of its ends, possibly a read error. The CDR3 protein is CASSWKSSGANGLTF. CDR3 nucleotides: TGCGCCAGCAGCTGGAAGAGCTCTGGGGCCAACGGCCTGACTTTC. V usage is TRBV5-1 and J usage is TRBJ2-6; maybe TRBD1 (5 bases). CDR3 size: 15 residues. Germline V gives CDR1 SGHRS, CDR2 YFSETQ.

Written as DNA, the CDR3 is TGTGCCATCAGTGACCCTAGTGGGGAGACCCAGTACTTC. Its protein product is CAISDPSGETQYF. The chain links TRBV10-3 to TRBJ2-5; D unclear. Germline V CDR1 and CDR2: ENHRY, SYGVKD. V lost 3 bases and J 5 bases, leaving 10 bases between the germline ends. There are 13 residues in the CDR3.

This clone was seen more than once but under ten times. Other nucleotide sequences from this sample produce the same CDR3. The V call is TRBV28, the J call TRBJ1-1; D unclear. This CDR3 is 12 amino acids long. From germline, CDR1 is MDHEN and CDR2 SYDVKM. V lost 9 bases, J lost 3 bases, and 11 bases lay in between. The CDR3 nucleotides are TGTGCCAGTAGCCTGAGTGACACTGAAGCTTTCTTT. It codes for CASSLSDTEAFF.

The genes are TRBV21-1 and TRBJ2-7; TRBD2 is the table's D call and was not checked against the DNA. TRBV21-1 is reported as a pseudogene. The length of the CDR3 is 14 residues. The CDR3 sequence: CARRLAGEHYEQYF. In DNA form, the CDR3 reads TGTGCCAGAAGACTAGCGGGAGAACACTACGAGCAGTACTTC.

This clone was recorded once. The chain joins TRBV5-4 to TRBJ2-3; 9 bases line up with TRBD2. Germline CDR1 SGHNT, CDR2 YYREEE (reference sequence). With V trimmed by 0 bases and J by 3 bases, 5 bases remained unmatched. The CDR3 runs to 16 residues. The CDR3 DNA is TGTGCCAGCAGCTTGGCAGCGGGAGGTAGGACAGATACGCAGTATTTT. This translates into CASSLAAGGRTDTQYF.

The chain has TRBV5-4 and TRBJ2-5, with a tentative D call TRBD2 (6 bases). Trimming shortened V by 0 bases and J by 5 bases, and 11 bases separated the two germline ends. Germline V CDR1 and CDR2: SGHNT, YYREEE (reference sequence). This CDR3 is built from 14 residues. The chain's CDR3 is CASSLGSSEETQYF. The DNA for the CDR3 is TGTGCCAGCAGCTTGGGGTCTAGCGAGGAGACCCAGTACTTC.

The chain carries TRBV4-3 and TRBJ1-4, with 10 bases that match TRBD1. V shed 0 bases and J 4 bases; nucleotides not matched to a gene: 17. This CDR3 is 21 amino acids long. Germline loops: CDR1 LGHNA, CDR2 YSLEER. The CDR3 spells CASSQEMTVDRGPWFNEKLFF. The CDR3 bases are TGCGCCAGCAGCCAAGAGATGACGGTTGACAGGGGGCCTTGGTTTAATGAAAAACTGTTTTTT.

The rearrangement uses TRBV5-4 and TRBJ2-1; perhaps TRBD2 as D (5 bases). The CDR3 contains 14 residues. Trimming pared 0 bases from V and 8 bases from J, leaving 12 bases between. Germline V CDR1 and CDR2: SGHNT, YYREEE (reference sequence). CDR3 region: CASSLGLRDHEQFF. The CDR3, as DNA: TGTGCCAGCAGCTTGGGACTAAGGGATCATGAGCAGTTCTTC.

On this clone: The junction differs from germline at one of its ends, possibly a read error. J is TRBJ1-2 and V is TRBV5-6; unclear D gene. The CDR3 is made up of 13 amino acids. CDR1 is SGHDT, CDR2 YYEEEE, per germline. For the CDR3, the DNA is TGTGCCAGCAGCTTGAGAGTATCAAGAGTCAACAGATTC. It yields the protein CASSLRVSRVNRF.

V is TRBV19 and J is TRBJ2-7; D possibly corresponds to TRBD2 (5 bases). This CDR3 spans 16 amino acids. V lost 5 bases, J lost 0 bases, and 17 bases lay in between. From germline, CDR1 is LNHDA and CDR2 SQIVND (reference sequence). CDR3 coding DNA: TGTGCCAGTAGTCCCCGGGGAGCGAGGAGCTCCTACGAGCAGTACTTC. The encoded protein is CASSPRGARSSYEQYF. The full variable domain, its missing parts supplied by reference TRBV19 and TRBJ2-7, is DGGITQSPKYLFRKEGQNVTLSCEQNLNHDAMYWYRQDPGQGLRLIYYSQIVNDFQKGDIAEGYSVSREKKESFPLTVTSAQKNPTAFYLCASSPRGARSSYEQYFGPGTRLTVT.

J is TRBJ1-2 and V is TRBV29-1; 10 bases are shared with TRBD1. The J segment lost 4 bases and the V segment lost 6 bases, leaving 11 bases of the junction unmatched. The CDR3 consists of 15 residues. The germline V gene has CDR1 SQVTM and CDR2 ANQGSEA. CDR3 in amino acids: CSVGGRTGGVYGYTF. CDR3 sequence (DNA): TGCAGCGTAGGGGGGAGGACAGGGGGAGTCTATGGCTACACCTTC.

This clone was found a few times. The CDR3 DNA reads TGTGCCAGCAGCCAAAGAAGGGACAGAGATAATGAAAAACTGTTTTTT. The encoded protein is CASSQRRDRDNEKLFF. J is TRBJ1-4 and V is TRBV7-6, with 7 bases aligning to TRBD1. Germline loops: CDR1 SGHVS, CDR2 FNYEAQ. The CDR3 totals 16 residues. The ends lost 5 bases at V and 4 bases at J; junction bases unmatched: 10.

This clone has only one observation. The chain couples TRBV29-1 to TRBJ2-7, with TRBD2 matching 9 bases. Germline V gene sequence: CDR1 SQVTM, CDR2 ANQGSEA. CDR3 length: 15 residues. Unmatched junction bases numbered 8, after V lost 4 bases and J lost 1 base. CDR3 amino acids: CSVAGGRGGSYEQYF. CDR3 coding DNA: TGCAGCGTTGCTGGCGGGAGGGGAGGATCCTACGAGCAGTACTTC.